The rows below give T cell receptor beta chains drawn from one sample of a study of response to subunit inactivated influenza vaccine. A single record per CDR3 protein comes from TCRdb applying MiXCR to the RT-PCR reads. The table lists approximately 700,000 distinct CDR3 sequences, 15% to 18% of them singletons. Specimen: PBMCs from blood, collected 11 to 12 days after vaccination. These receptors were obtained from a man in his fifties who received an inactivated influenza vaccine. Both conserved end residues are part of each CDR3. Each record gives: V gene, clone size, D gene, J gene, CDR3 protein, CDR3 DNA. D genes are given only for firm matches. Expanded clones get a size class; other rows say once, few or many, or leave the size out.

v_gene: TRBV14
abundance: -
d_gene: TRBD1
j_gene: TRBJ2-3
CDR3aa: CASSQTQGAGDTQYF
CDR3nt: TGTGCCAGCAGCCAAACACAGGGGGCGGGAGATACGCAGTATTTT

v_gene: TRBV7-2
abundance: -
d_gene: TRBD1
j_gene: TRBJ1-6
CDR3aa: CASSLTQGPPLHF
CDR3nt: TGTGCCAGCAGCTTAACACAGGGGCCACCCCTCCACTTT

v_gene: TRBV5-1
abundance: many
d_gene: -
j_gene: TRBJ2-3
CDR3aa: CASQWTDSTDTQYF
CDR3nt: TGCGCCAGCCAGTGGACCGACAGCACAGATACGCAGTATTTT

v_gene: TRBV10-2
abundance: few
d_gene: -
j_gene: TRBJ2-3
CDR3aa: CASSVSGGPWDTQYF
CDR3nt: TGCGCCAGCAGTGTGTCAGGGGGGCCTTGGGATACGCAGTATTTT

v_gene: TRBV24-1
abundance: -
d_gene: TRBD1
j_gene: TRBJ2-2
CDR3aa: CATSDTGTDPTGELFF
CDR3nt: TGTGCCACCAGTGACACCGGGACAGATCCCACCGGGGAGCTGTTTTTT

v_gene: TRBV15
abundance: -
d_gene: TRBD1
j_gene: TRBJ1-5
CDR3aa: CATSWGQINQRQHF
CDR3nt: TGTGCCACCAGCTGGGGACAGATCAATCAGCGCCAGCATTTT

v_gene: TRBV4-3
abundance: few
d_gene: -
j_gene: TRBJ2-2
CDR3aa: CASSQALGGRANTGELFF
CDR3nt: TGCGCCAGCAGCCAAGCCCTGGGGGGTAGGGCGAACACCGGGGAGCTGTTTTTT

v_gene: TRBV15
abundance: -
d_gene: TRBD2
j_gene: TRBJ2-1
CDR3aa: CATSRLAGFGYNEQFF
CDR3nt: TGTGCCACCAGCAGACTAGCGGGATTCGGCTACAATGAGCAGTTCTTC

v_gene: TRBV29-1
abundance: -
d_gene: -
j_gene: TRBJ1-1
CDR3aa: CSVRPWGGTEAFF
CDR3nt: TGCAGCGTTCGACCCTGGGGCGGCACTGAAGCTTTCTTT

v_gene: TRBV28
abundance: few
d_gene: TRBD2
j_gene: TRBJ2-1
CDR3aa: CASSFMGTSPYNEQFF
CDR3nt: TGTGCCAGCAGTTTTATGGGGACTAGCCCCTACAATGAGCAGTTCTTC

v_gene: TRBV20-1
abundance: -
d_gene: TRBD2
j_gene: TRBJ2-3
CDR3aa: CSARGYGGSADTQYF
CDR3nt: TGCAGTGCTAGGGGGTACGGCGGGAGCGCAGATACGCAGTATTTT

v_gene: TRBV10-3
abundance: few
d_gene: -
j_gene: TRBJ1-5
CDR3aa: CAISGAGVNQPQHF
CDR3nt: TGTGCCATCAGTGGGGCAGGGGTAAATCAGCCCCAGCATTTT

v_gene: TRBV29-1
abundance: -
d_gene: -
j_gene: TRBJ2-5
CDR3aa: CSAPFLGQETQYF
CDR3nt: TGCAGCGCTCCCTTTTTGGGACAAGAGACCCAGTACTTC

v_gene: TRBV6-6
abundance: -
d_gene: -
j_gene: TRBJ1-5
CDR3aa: CASSSGAQPQHF
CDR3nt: TGTGCCAGCAGTTCGGGGGCTCAGCCCCAGCATTTT

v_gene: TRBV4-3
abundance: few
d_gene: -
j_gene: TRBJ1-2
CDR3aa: CASSQDLTRNYGYTF
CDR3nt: TGCGCCAGCAGCCAAGATCTCACCCGCAACTATGGCTACACCTTC

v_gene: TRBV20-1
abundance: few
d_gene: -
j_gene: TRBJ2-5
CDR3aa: CSASWSPLEETQYF
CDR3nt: TGCAGTGCTAGCTGGTCCCCCTTGGAAGAGACCCAGTACTTC

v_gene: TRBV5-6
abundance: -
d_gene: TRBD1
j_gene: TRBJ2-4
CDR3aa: CASSPLTGLALQYF
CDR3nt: TGTGCCAGCAGCCCGCTGACAGGGTTAGCCCTTCAGTACTTC

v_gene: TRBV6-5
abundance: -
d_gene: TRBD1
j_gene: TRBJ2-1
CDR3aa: CTSSYQDRVDEQFF
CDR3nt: TGTACCAGCAGTTACCAGGACAGGGTCGATGAGCAGTTCTTC

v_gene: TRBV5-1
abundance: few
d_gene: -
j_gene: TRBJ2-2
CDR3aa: CASSKEGLNTGELFF
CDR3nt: TGCGCCAGCAGTAAGGAGGGGCTCAACACCGGGGAGCTGTTTTTT

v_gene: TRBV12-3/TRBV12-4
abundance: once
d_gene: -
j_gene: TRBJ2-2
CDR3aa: CASSPIGGHWTGELFF
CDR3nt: TGTGCCAGCAGTCCGATCGGGGGGCATTGGACCGGGGAGCTGTTTTTT

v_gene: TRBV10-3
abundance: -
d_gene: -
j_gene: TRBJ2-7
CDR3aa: CAISSTGRTGNEQYF
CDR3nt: TGTGCCATCAGTTCGACCGGGAGAACGGGTAACGAGCAGTACTTC

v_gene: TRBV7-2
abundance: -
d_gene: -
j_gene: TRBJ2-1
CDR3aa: CASSRDRYNEQFF
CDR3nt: TGTGCCAGCAGCCGCGACAGGTACAATGAGCAGTTCTTC

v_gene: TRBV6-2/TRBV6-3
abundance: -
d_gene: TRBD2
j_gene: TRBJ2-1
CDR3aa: CASTKEAGLAGAIRQFF
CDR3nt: TGTGCCAGCACCAAAGAAGCCGGTCTAGCGGGAGCGATCCGGCAGTTCTTC

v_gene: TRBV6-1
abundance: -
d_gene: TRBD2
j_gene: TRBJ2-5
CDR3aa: CASTRTSGSRETQYF
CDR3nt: TGTGCCAGCACCCGGACTAGCGGTTCTCGGGAGACCCAGTACTTC

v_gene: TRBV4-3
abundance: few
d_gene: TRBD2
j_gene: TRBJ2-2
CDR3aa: CASSPSSGGVTGELFF
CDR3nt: TGCGCCAGCAGCCCCTCTAGCGGGGGGGTCACCGGGGAGCTGTTTTTT

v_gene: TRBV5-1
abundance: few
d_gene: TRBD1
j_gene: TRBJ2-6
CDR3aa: CASSPGQGISGANVLTF
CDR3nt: TGCGCCAGCAGCCCCGGACAGGGGATCTCTGGGGCCAACGTCCTGACTTTC

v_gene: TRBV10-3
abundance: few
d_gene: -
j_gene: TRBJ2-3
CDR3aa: CAISDRGASDTQYF
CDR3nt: TGTGCCATCAGTGACCGGGGGGCATCAGATACGCAGTATTTT

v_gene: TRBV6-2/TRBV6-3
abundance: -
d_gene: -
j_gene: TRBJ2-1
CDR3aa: CASSSLTGVPPYNEQFF
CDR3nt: TGTGCCAGCAGTTCGTTAACGGGGGTACCCCCCTACAATGAGCAGTTCTTC

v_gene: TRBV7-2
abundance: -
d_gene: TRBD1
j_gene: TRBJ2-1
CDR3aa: CASSSGFATGLNEQFF
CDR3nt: TGTGCCAGCAGCTCCGGGTTCGCGACAGGGCTGAATGAGCAGTTCTTC

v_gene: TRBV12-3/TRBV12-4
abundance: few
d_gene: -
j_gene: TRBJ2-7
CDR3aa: CASSLGPDHSYEQYF
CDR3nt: TGTGCCAGCAGTTTAGGCCCAGACCACTCCTACGAGCAGTACTTC

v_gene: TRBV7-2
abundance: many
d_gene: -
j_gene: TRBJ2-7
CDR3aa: CASSSQKYEQYF
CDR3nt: TGTGCCAGCAGCTCTCAGAAGTACGAGCAGTACTTC

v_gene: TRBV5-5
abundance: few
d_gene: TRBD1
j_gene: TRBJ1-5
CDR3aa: CASSLGSTGDSNQPQHF
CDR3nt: TGTGCCAGCAGCTTGGGATCGACAGGGGATAGCAATCAGCCCCAGCATTTT

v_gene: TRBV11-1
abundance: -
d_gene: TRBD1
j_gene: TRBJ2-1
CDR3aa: CASSYSPWGQGPYNEQFF
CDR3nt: TGTGCCAGCAGCTACTCGCCCTGGGGACAGGGCCCCTACAATGAGCAGTTCTTC

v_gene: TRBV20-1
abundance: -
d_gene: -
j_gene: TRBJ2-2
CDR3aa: CSARGERTGELFF
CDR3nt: TGCAGTGCTAGAGGGGAGAGGACCGGGGAGCTGTTTTTT

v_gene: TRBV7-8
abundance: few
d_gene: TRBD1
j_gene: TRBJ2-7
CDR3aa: CASSPPRTGGYEQYF
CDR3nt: TGTGCCAGCAGCCCACCCAGGACAGGGGGGTACGAGCAGTACTTC

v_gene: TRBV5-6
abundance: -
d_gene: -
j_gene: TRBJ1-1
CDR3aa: CASSLEQTAIPEAFF
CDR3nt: TGTGCCAGCAGCTTGGAGCAAACCGCGATCCCTGAAGCTTTCTTT

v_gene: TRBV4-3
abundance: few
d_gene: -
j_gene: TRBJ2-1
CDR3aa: CASSQWSGTLYNEQFF
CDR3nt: TGCGCCAGCAGCCAATGGTCCGGGACACTCTACAATGAGCAGTTCTTC

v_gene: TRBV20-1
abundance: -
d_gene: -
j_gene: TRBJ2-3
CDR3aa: CSALGAGGSTDTQYF
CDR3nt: TGCAGTGCTTTGGGGGCGGGTGGAAGCACAGATACGCAGTATTTT

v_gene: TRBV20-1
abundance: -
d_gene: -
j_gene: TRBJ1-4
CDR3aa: CSASMDMGEKLFF
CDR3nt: TGCAGTGCTAGTATGGACATGGGCGAAAAACTGTTTTTT

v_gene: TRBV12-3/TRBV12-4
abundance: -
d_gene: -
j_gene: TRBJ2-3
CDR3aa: CASSKRGSTDTQYF
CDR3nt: TGTGCCAGCAGCAAACGGGGGTCGACAGATACGCAGTATTTT

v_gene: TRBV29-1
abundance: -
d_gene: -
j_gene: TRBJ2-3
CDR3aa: CSVAHYGEWFGGQYF
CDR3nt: TGCAGCGTCGCCCATTACGGGGAATGGTTCGGAGGGCAGTATTTT

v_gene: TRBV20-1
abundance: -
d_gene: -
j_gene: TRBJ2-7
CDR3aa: CSARDGSSPYEQYF
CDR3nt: TGCAGTGCTAGAGACGGATCCAGCCCTTACGAGCAGTACTTC

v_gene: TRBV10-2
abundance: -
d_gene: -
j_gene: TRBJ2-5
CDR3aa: CASRRGRAIQETQYF
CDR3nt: TGCGCCAGCAGAAGAGGACGAGCCATTCAAGAGACCCAGTACTTC

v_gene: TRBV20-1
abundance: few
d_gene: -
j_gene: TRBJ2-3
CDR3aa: CSARSPLARGLSSTDTQYF
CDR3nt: TGCAGTGCTAGAAGCCCCCTAGCGCGCGGGCTTTCCAGCACAGATACGCAGTATTTT

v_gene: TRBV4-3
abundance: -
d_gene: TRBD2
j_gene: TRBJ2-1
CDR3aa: CASSQEFQAGRYEQFF
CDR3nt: TGCGCCAGCAGCCAAGAGTTTCAAGCGGGAAGGTATGAGCAGTTCTTC

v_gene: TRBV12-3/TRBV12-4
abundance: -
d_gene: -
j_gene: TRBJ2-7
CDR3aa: CASSLIQFSIEEQYF
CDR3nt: TGTGCCAGCAGTTTAATCCAATTTTCCATCGAGGAGCAGTACTTC

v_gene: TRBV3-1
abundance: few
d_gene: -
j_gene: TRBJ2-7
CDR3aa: CASSQDWNNFYEQYF
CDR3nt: TGTGCCAGCAGCCAAGATTGGAACAATTTTTACGAGCAGTACTTC

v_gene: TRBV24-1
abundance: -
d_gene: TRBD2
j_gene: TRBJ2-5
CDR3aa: CATSDYPGLAGGSGTQYF
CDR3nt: TGTGCCACCAGTGATTATCCTGGACTAGCGGGAGGCTCTGGGACCCAGTACTTC

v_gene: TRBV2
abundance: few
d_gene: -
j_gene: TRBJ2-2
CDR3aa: CASSGMNTGELFF
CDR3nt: TGTGCCAGCAGCGGGATGAACACCGGGGAGCTGTTTTTT

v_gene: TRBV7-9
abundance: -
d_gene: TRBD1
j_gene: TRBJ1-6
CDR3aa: CASSSTTGRNSPLHF
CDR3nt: TGTGCCAGCAGCTCGACGACAGGGAGGAATTCACCCCTCCACTTT

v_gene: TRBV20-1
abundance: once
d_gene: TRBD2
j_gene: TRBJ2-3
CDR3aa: CSARPRLAGGATDTQYF
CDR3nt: TGCAGTGCTAGACCACGGCTAGCGGGGGGGGCCACAGATACGCAGTATTTT

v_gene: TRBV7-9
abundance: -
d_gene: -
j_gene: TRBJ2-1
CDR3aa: CASSPPAPRNEQFF
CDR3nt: TGTGCCAGCAGCCCCCCCGCCCCCCGCAATGAGCAGTTCTTC

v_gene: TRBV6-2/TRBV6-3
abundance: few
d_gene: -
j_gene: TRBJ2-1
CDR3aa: CASSYSLGVIRSYNEQFF
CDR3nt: TGTGCCAGCAGTTACTCGTTAGGGGTCATCCGCTCCTACAATGAGCAGTTCTTC